This paragraph reports one T cell receptor (beta chain). Using immunoSEQ multiplex PCR, the repertoire was profiled, and TCRdb retains in-frame clones only, with some absent. The sample contains roughly 250,000 clones, about 85% of which appear only once. This specimen comes from a study of blood T cell repertoires in COVID-19. The CDR3 extends over 14 amino acids. Germline V lookup: CDR1 LNHDA, CDR2 SQIVND (reference sequence). Deletions cut 9 bases from V and 3 bases from J, with 15 bases between. Specimen: PBMCs or T cells enriched from blood (not recorded which). This TCR came from a woman aged 30 to 39 with acute COVID-19. J is TRBJ1-5 and V is TRBV19, with D maybe TRBD1 (6 bases). The CDR3 reads CASEGQTDNQPQHF. CDR3 DNA: TGTGCCAGCGAAGGACAGACGGACAATCAGCCCCAGCATTTT.